Described below is a single TCR beta chain sequence and its context. This clone was picked up a small number of times. There is no known antigen for this receptor. Base-call qualities are not available, and no considerably larger clone is one nucleotide away. The record originates from a study of Ad26.COV2.S vaccination and SARS-CoV-2 variants (dated by TCRdb to the early 2020s). Background on the whole study: Donors in the vaccine arm were drawn from COV1001, a multicentre, randomized, double-blind, placebo-controlled phase I-IIa trial testing Ad26.COV2.S in healthy adults. Dosing of Ad26.COV2.S was intramuscular, at either 5x10^10 or 1x10^11 viral particles, delivered as one shot or as two shots spaced 56 days apart. TCRbeta repertoire sequencing was used to assess the specificity and breadth of SARS-CoV-2-reactive T cell receptors after Ad26.COV2.S vaccination. A total of approximately 30 samples were included in the TCR-sequenced set, comprising around 19 Ad26.COV2.S vaccine recipients, 5 placebo recipients and 8 SARS-CoV-2 convalescent individuals. Throughout the experiments and outcome assessment, investigators stayed blinded to trial group allocation. Trial participants were randomized into five groups of five, in which low-dose or high-dose Ad26.COV2.S was given once or twice, or placebo was given on both occasions. General findings and caveats noted by the study authors: Spike-specific TCR breadth was higher in Ad26.COV2.S recipients than in placebo recipients (P = 0.0014). Non-spike TCR breadth was comparable between vaccine and placebo recipients, consistent with the vaccine containing only spike. The study was not powered to compare responses between vaccine doses or regimens. It was noted by the authors that total T cell responses may have been underestimated by the TCR breadth and depth analyses. After vaccination, spike-specific CD8+ and CD4+ T cell responses were reported to show substantial breadth.

The immunoSEQ Assay was the method used to sequence TCRbeta CDR3 regions. After extraction, genomic DNA underwent amplification by bias-controlled multiplex PCR, followed by high-throughput sequencing. Processing in the source paper ran as follows. To quantify the absolute abundance of each unique TCRbeta CDR3 region, sequences were collapsed and filtered. T cell fraction was estimated by normalizing TCRbeta template counts to usable DNA, with usable DNA measured through amplification of reference genes found in all nucleated cells. Repertoire TCRs were annotated as SARS-CoV-2-specific by exact matching of V gene, CDR3 amino acid sequence and J gene to a known reactive TCR set. The reference SARS-CoV-2 TCR set came from MIRA and was filtered for enrichment in COVID-19-positive ImmuneCODE repertoires, removing public or cross-reactive TCRs. Using the MIRA antigens, annotated TCRs were further analysed by specific ORF or by position within an ORF. Breadth was defined as the number of annotated unique rearrangements divided by the total number of unique productive rearrangements, and depth was defined as the summed frequency of the annotated unique rearrangements. Group comparisons of TCR breadth used two-sided Wilcoxon rank-sum tests. In its TCRdb copy, this immuneACCESS table keeps in-frame sequences only and misses some clones. Where compared with another copy, unresolved V genes explain less than half of these, and the others have no known cause. Clone size and the V and J calls come from that table; the DNA yielded D and trimming. The sample has about 350,000 clones on record, about 85% of them singletons. The ten largest clones capture around 6.1% of the sample.

The treatment or condition label corresponds to: roughly 19 received Ad26.COV2.S at low or high dose, single or two shots; several received placebo; per-sample allocation not given. Repertoires of vaccine and placebo recipients were sequenced from samples collected on day 63 after the first injection. In Cohort 1b, more than 20 adults aged 18-55 years were enrolled at a single site in Boston, USA, between 29 July and 7 August 2020. As a vaccine, Ad26.COV2.S was a replication-incompetent adenovirus type 26 vector that expressed a prefusion-stabilized SARS-CoV-2 spike protein derived from the original Wuhan strain. The receptor comes from a person between 18 and 60 years old who received the Ad26.COV2.S COVID-19 vaccine or a placebo. The specimen was peripheral blood, collected in a trial of Ad26.COV2.S vaccine versus placebo.

CDR3 sequence: CASSSGQSIYEQYF. The sequence in DNA is TGTGCCAGCAGTTCCGGACAATCTATCTACGAGCAGTACTTC. This chain joins TRBV6-5 to TRBJ2-7; a tentative D call is TRBD1 (5 bases match). There are 14 amino acids in the CDR3, from cysteine to phenylalanine inclusive. Of the read, only the CDR3 DNA is kept; its 42 bases are in frame from base 1. V drops 4 bases and J drops 3 bases, leaving 13 bases in between. CDR1 MNHEY and CDR2 SVGAGI were looked up in the germline V gene.